The 27 T cell receptor beta chains listed next were all sequenced from one sample in a study of T cell repertoires in cytomegalovirus infection. TCRdb itself ran the reads through MiXCR, one entry per CDR3 protein. The sample carries 150,000 to 200,000 distinct CDR3 sequences, roughly 14% recorded once. Sequencing used PBMCs. Receptors originate from a human donor in good health (CMV status not recorded). Some clones in this sample may be carry-over from other donors' samples.

This clonotype was detected ten times or more. The chain joins TRBV7-2 to TRBJ1-4, with D hard to call. V was shortened by 5 bases and J by 0 bases, with 10 bases between the two germline ends. The CDR3 loop spans 15 amino acids. Germline V gene sequence: CDR1 SGHTA, CDR2 FQGNSA. CDR3 residues: CASSAQASTNEKLFF. CDR3 sequence (DNA): TGTGCCAGCAGCGCCCAGGCATCAACTAATGAAAAACTGTTTTTT.

The sample holds many counts of this clonotype. This chain joins TRBV12-3 or TRBV12-4 and TRBJ1-5; D unresolved. The CDR3 contains 14 residues. With 2 bases removed from V and 4 bases from J, the gap between germline ends came to 9 bases. The CDR3 region is CASSLWAINQPQHF. The CDR3, as DNA: TGTGCCAGCAGTTTATGGGCCATTAATCAGCCCCAGCATTTT.

Many counts were recorded for this clonotype. The chain couples TRBV7-8 to TRBJ2-2; D perhaps matches TRBD1 (5 bases). Trimming pared 1 base from V and 0 bases from J, leaving 9 bases between. CDR1 SGHVS and CDR2 FQNEAQ come from the germline V gene. This CDR3 contains 16 residues. CDR3 nucleotide sequence: TGTGCCAGCAGCTTAGGACAGCTCGCGAACACCGGGGAGCTGTTTTTT. Its translation is CASSLGQLANTGELFF.

This clonotype came up a few times. V usage is TRBV20-1 and J usage is TRBJ2-5; 8 bases are shared with TRBD1. The germline CDR1 and CDR2 sequences are DFQATT and SNEGSKA (reference sequence). This CDR3 is built from 15 residues. The V gene end was trimmed by 4 bases and the J gene end by 7 bases; junction bases not matched to a gene: 14. CDR3 in amino acids: CSATPGGNTRGTQYF. The CDR3 coding sequence is TGCAGTGCTACGCCAGGGGGCAACACCCGCGGGACCCAGTACTTC.

This clonotype came up many times. This sequence joins TRBV29-1 and TRBJ1-2; 11 bases align to TRBD1. The V gene end was trimmed by 7 bases and the J gene end by 7 bases; junction bases not matched to a gene: 2. There are 11 residues in the CDR3. The V gene's germline CDR1 is SQVTM and CDR2 ANQGSEA. The CDR3: CSAGTGGGYTF. In nucleotides, the CDR3 is TGCAGCGCCGGGACAGGGGGTGGCTACACCTTC.

At least ten counts were recorded for this clonotype. The rearrangement joins TRBV9 to TRBJ1-1; D gene ambiguous. The CDR3 extends over 12 amino acids. V was shortened by 5 bases and J by 4 bases, with 9 bases between the two germline ends. Germline lookup yields CDR1 SGDLS and CDR2 YYNGEE. The CDR3 region has the DNA TGTGCCAGCAGTCCGGCGGGCACTGAAGCTTTCTTT. Its translation is CASSPAGTEAFF.

In its sample, this clonotype was seen many times. V is TRBV28 and J is TRBJ1-5; D is perhaps TRBD1 (5 bases). The CDR3 length is 15 residues. Between the trimmed V and J ends, which lost 4 bases and 8 bases, there was a span of 18 bases. Germline V CDR1 and CDR2: MDHEN, SYDVKM. The CDR3 loop reads CASSSPGRSGEPQHF. The CDR3 region has the DNA TGTGCCAGCAGTTCTCCGGGACGTTCGGGGGAGCCCCAGCATTTT.

This clonotype was counted at least ten times. This rearrangement joins TRBV9 to TRBJ1-3; D gene uncertain. Trimming took 3 bases from V and 0 from J, leaving 4 bases between them. The germline V gene encodes CDR1 SGDLS and CDR2 YYNGEE. The CDR3 runs to 13 residues. The CDR3 region is CASSGASGNTIYF. For the CDR3, the DNA is TGTGCCAGCAGCGGGGCCTCTGGAAACACCATATATTTT.

This clonotype came up a few times. Its ends do not fully match the called genes, so a read error is possible. V is TRBV7-9 and J is TRBJ2-2; 8 positions match TRBD2. Germline-derived CDR1 and CDR2 are SEHNR and FQNEAQ (reference sequence). The CDR3 runs 16 residues. The CDR3 region is CASSLAGLTNTGELFF. Here the CDR3 DNA reads TGTGCCAGCAGCCTAGCGGGTCTTACCAACACCGGGGAGCTGTTTTTT.

This clonotype was observed a handful of times. This rearrangement joins TRBV20-1 to TRBJ2-5, with a weak D call TRBD1 (6 bases). Per the germline V gene, CDR1 is DFQATT and CDR2 is SNEGSKA (reference sequence). There are 14 residues in the CDR3. Trimming took off 2 bases at V and 5 bases at J, with 15 bases between the two ends. CDR3 in amino acids: CSARYPGQTETQYF. CDR3 nucleotide sequence: TGCAGTGCTAGATACCCCGGACAGACGGAGACCCAGTACTTC.

This clonotype appeared many times. This rearrangement joins TRBV10-3 to TRBJ1-1; TRBD1 is a possible D gene (5 bases). V lost 3 bases and J 1 base, leaving 12 bases between the germline ends. CDR1 and CDR2 (germline): ENHRY, SYGVKD. This CDR3 has 15 amino acids. For the CDR3, the DNA is TGTGCCATCAGTGACCCCGGGACCGCGAACACTGAAGCTTTCTTT. This codes for CAISDPGTANTEAFF.

CDR3 nucleotide sequence: TGTGCCACCAGTGGAGAGTACTCCCCCGAACCTTTCTTT. Translation: CATSGEYSPEPFF. This chain links TRBV24-1 with TRBJ1-1; no clear D. Germline V lookup: CDR1 KGHDR, CDR2 SFDVKD. Trimming took off 5 bases at V and 12 bases at J, with 18 bases between the two ends. CDR3 length equals 13 residues.

This clonotype was seen only a few times. This chain links TRBV28 with TRBJ2-3; the D gene is possibly TRBD2 (5 bases). Looked up from germline, CDR1 is MDHEN and CDR2 is SYDVKM. The CDR3 has 14 residues. V was pared by 4 bases and J by 2 bases, with 10 bases between. Here the CDR3 DNA reads TGTGCCAGCAGTTCCGCGGGCTCCACAGATACGCAGTATTTT. Its protein is CASSSAGSTDTQYF.

There are a few counts of this clonotype. V and J are TRBV20-1 and TRBJ1-1; TRBD1 might be the D (6 bases). This CDR3 has 16 residues. V was cut by 2 bases and J by 0 bases, with 16 bases left in between. CDR1 DFQATT and CDR2 SNEGSKA come from the germline V gene (reference sequence). The CDR3 sequence: CSARPSDRTMNTEAFF. DNA for the CDR3: TGCAGTGCTAGACCCTCGGACAGAACCATGAACACTGAAGCTTTCTTT.

This clonotype appeared a few times. The chain links TRBV12-3 or TRBV12-4 to TRBJ2-7; the D gene is possibly TRBD2 (6 bases). The CDR3 has 14 residues. V lost 7 bases and J lost 2, with 15 bases in between. Here the CDR3 reads CASTLGGRTYEQYF. The CDR3 DNA sequence: TGTGCCAGCACCCTTGGGGGGAGAACCTACGAGCAGTACTTC.

This clonotype was detected many times. V and J are TRBV27 and TRBJ1-2, with D tentatively TRBD1 (5 bases). CDR3 length equals 14 residues. Trimming removed 5 bases from V and 1 base from J, with 11 bases in between. Per germline, CDR1 MNHEY and CDR2 SMNVEV (reference sequence). Here the CDR3 DNA reads TGTGCCAGCAGTGGGCAGGGTATTAACTATGGCTACACCTTC. Translation: CASSGQGINYGYTF.

This clonotype was seen a few times. CDR3 DNA: TGTGCCAGCAGCTTCCTCCCTCCTCACCTGGACACTGAAGCTTTCTTT. Protein: CASSFLPPHLDTEAFF. The chain employs TRBV11-3 and TRBJ1-1; D ambiguous. Germline V lookup: CDR1 SGHNT, CDR2 YENEEA. The V end lost 3 bases, the J end lost 3 bases, and 17 bases lay between the germline ends. The CDR3 contains 16 residues.

This sequence joins TRBV14 and TRBJ2-7; D is unresolved. The V end lost 3 bases, the J end lost 3 bases, and 6 bases lay between the germline ends. Germline V lookup: CDR1 SGHDN, CDR2 FVKESK. This CDR3 is 12 amino acids long. The CDR3: CASSQDHYEQYF. The CDR3, as DNA: TGTGCCAGCAGCCAGGACCACTACGAGCAGTACTTC.

The chain carries TRBV20-1 and TRBJ2-6; the D is unclear. CDR1 and CDR2 (germline): DFQATT, SNEGSKA (reference sequence). V was clipped by 6 bases and J by 0 bases, with 15 bases between them. This CDR3 spans 16 amino acids. The CDR3 protein is CSAHTGRTSGANVLTF. CDR3 bases: TGCAGTGCCCATACGGGCCGAACCTCTGGGGCCAACGTCCTGACTTTC.

At least ten counts were recorded for this clonotype. The chain recombines TRBV7-8 with TRBJ2-7; D remains ambiguous. This CDR3 is built from 14 residues. Germline CDR1 is SGHVS and CDR2 is FQNEAQ. Trimming took 1 base from V and 6 from J, leaving 13 bases between them. The CDR3 bases are TGTGCCAGCAGCTTAGATCCTGTGGCGGCCGAGCAGTACTTC. It yields the protein CASSLDPVAAEQYF.

This clonotype was observed at least ten times. CDR3 sequence: CSASSPGDEKLFF. DNA of the CDR3: TGCAGTGCTAGTTCCCCAGGGGACGAAAAACTGTTTTTT. V gene TRBV20-1 combines with J gene TRBJ1-4; D is possibly TRBD1 (6 bases). The germline V and J ends were trimmed by 3 bases and 8 bases, with 13 bases remaining between them. There are 13 residues in the CDR3. Germline V gene data show CDR1 as DFQATT and CDR2 as SNEGSKA (reference sequence).

This clonotype turned up a few times. The chain has TRBV6-1 and TRBJ1-1, with D unresolved. V was trimmed by 5 bases and J by 1 base, leaving 8 bases between them. The CDR3 length is 13 residues. Germline V gives CDR1 MNHNS, CDR2 SASEGT. The CDR3 region is CASSLMENTEAFF. The CDR3 region has the DNA TGTGCCAGCAGTCTTATGGAGAACACTGAAGCTTTCTTT.

This clonotype has at least ten counts. V is TRBV4-1 and J is TRBJ1-5; D ambiguous. V was cut by 5 bases and J by 2 bases, with 13 bases left in between. The CDR3 consists of 15 residues. Germline lookup yields CDR1 MGHRA and CDR2 YSYEKL. The CDR3 DNA sequence: TGCGCCAGCAGCTACCAGGAGATGGGCAATCAGCCCCAGCATTTT. Its translation is CASSYQEMGNQPQHF.

The chain employs TRBV7-8 and TRBJ2-1; D ambiguous. The CDR3 has 14 residues. With 1 base removed from V and 6 bases from J, the gap between germline ends came to 10 bases. Germline CDR1 and CDR2: SGHVS and FQNEAQ. The CDR3 DNA follows: TGTGCCAGCAGCTTAGTAGCCAGGACCAATGAGCAGTTCTTC. This translates into CASSLVARTNEQFF.

The gene calls are TRBV20-1 and TRBJ2-7, with TRBD2 matching 10 bases. The V and J ends lost 2 bases and 3 bases, in that order; junction bases with no gene match: 1. CDR1 is DFQATT and CDR2 is SNEGSKA in the germline V gene (reference sequence). This CDR3 contains 13 residues. This CDR3 reads CSARSGRDYEQYF. The CDR3, as DNA: TGCAGTGCTAGAAGCGGGAGGGACTACGAGCAGTACTTC.

This clonotype was detected only once. The chain recombines TRBV15 with TRBJ2-7; possible D gene TRBD2, 6 bases. V gave up 3 bases and J gave up 6 bases, with 9 bases separating them. CDR3 size: 12 residues. CDR1 is LNHNV, CDR2 YYDKDF, per germline (reference sequence). The CDR3 nucleotides are TGTGCCACCAGCAGGGAGGAGGGCGAGCAGTACTTC. Amino acids: CATSREEGEQYF. Supplemented by reference TRBV15 and TRBJ2-7, the full variable domain reads DAMVIQNPRYQVTQFGKPVTLSCSQTLNHNVMYWYQQKSSQAPKLLFHYYDKDFNNEADTPDNFQSRRPNTSFCFLDIRSPGLGDTAMYLCATSREEGEQYFGPGTRLTVT.

This clonotype was recorded many times. The chain has TRBV28 and TRBJ2-7; possible D gene TRBD2, 6 bases. The V gene's germline CDR1 is MDHEN and CDR2 SYDVKM. V lost 5 bases and J lost 2, with 16 bases in between. This CDR3 contains 15 residues. This CDR3 reads CASSKQAAGTYEQYF. The CDR3 DNA follows: TGTGCCAGCAGTAAACAGGCGGCGGGGACCTACGAGCAGTACTTC.